The sequence of this T cell receptor beta chain was determined in a study of T-cell reconstitution after alpha-beta-depleted transplantation in children. This clonotype has more than one count but fewer than ten. Unique molecular identifiers were incorporated into the prepared TCRbeta library. TCRdb processed the PCR reads anew with MiXCR; each CDR3 protein has one entry. In the table there are hundreds of thousands of distinct CDR3 sequences, roughly 17% of which are singletons. The TCR originated in a human donor who donated a stem cell graft to a child with acute myeloid leukemia. Sequencing was performed on PBMCs from the stem cell graft donor, taken from the stem cell graft.

The CDR3 is CASSQIEERQYF. CDR3 nucleotide sequence: TGTGCCAGCAGCCAGATAGAGGAGCGCCAGTACTTC. The rearrangement uses TRBV6-2 or TRBV6-3 and TRBJ2-5; D is ambiguous. Trimming shortened V by 6 bases and J by 10 bases, and 15 bases separated the two germline ends. Germline CDR1 and CDR2: MNHEY and SVGEGT. This CDR3 is built from 12 residues.